This TCR beta chain was obtained from a study of beta chain features in type 1 diabetes. Expressed TCRB transcripts got sequenced, as all isolated RNA was reverse transcribed. Libraries were prepared by immunoSEQ multiplex PCR; TCRdb keeps only in-frame clonotypes and omits some of them. The sample has 200,000 to 300,000 clones, 27% seen once; the top ten hold 4%. Germline V gene lookup returns CDR1 KGHSH and CDR2 LQKENI. The V end lost 4 bases, the J end lost 1 base, and 10 bases lay between the germline ends. This CDR3 spans 14 amino acids. This sequence was found in a man aged 25-45 years in good health. The source material was central memory CD4+ T cells from blood. V usage is TRBV18 and J usage is TRBJ1-1; D gene unclear. DNA of the CDR3: TGTGCCAGCTCACGCGAGGGAACGAACACTGAAGCTTTCTTT. Its protein product is CASSREGTNTEAFF. The full variable domain, rest sourced from reference TRBV18 and TRBJ1-1, is NAGVMQNPRHLVRRRGQEARLRCSPMKGHSHVYWYRQLPEEGLKFMVYLQKENIIDESGMPKERFSAEFPKEGPSILRIQQVVRGDSAAYFCASSREGTNTEAFFGQGTRLTVV.